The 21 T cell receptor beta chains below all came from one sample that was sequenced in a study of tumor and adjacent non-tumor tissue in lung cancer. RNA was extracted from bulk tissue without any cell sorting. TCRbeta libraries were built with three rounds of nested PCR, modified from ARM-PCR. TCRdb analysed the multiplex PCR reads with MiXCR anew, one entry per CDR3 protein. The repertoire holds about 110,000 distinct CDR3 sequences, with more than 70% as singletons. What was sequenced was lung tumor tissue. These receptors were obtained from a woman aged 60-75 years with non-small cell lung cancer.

CDR3 coding DNA: TGTGCCAGCACCCAAGGCCGAGACGCTGAAGCTTTCTTT. Translated, it gives CASTQGRDAEAFF. V usage is TRBV28 and J usage is TRBJ1-1, with D uncertain. The germline V gene has CDR1 MDHEN and CDR2 SYDVKM. The CDR3 has 13 residues. Trimming left V 7 bases short and J 6 bases short, with 15 bases between.

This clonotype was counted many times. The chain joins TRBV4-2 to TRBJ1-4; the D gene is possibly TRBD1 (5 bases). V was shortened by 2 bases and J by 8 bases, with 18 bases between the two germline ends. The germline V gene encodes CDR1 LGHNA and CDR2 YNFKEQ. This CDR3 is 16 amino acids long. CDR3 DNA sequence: TGTGCCAGCAGCCAAACGGACGGGACCGGTATCGAAAAACTGTTTTTT. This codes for CASSQTDGTGIEKLFF.

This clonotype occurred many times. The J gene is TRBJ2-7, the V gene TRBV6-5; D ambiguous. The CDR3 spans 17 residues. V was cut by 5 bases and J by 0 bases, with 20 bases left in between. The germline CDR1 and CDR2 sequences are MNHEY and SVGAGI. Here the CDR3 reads CASSNRVQAASSYEQYF. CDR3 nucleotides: TGTGCCAGCAGTAATCGAGTTCAGGCGGCGAGCTCCTACGAGCAGTACTTC.

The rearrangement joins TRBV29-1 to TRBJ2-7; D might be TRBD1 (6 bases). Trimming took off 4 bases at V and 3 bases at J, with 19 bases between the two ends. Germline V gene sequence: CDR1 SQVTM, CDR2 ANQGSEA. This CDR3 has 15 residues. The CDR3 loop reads CSVGGTLSSVYEQYF. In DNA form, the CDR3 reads TGCAGCGTTGGTGGGACACTCAGCTCAGTCTACGAGCAGTACTTC.

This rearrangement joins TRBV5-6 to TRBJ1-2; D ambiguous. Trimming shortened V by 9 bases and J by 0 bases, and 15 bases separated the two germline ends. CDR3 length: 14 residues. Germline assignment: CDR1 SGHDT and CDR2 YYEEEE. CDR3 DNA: TGTGCCAACACCACGGCCCTAGCTAACTATGGCTACACCTTC. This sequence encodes CANTTALANYGYTF.

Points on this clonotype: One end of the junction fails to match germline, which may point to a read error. The CDR3 protein is CTSSRSGQNTETFF. The DNA of the CDR3 is TGCACCAGCAGCCGATCGGGACAAAACACTGAAACTTTCTTT. This chain joins TRBV4-3 and TRBJ1-1, with D tentatively TRBD1 (6 bases). This CDR3 has 14 amino acids. The germline gives CDR1 LGHNA, CDR2 YSLEER.

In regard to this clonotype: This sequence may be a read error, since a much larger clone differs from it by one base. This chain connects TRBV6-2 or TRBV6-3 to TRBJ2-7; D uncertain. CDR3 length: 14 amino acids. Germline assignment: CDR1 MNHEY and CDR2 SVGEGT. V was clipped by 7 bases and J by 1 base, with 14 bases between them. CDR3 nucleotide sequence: TGTGCCAGCACGATCGACGTGGGTTCCTACGAGCAGTACTTC. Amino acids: CASTIDVGSYEQYF.

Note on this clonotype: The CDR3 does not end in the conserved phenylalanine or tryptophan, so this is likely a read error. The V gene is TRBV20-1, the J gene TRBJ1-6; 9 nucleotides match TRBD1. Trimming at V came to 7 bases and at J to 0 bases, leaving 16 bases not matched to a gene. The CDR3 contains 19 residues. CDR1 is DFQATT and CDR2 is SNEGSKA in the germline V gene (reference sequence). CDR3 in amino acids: CSDTVRGTGPSSYNSPLHS. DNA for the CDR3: TGCAGTGATACGGTTAGGGGGACAGGGCCAAGCTCCTATAATTCACCCCTCCACTCT.

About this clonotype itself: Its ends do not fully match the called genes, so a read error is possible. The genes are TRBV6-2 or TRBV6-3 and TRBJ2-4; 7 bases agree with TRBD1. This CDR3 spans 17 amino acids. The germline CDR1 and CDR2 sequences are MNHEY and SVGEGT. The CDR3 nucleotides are TGTGCCAGCACTTACGCATTGACAGGGATCGCCAAAAACATTCAGTACTTC. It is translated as CASTYALTGIAKNIQYF.

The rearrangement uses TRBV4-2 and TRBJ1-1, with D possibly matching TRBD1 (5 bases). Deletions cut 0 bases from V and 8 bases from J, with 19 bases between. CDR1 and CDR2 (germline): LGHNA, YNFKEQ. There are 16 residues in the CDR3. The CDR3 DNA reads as TGTGCCAGCAGCCAAGAGAGGAGGGGCCCCCTCGGGGAAGCTTTCTTT. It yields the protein CASSQERRGPLGEAFF.

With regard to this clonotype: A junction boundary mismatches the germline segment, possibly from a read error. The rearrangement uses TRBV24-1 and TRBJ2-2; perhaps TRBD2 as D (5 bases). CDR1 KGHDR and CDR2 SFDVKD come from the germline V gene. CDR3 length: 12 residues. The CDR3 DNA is TGTGCCACCCACTCCCTTACCGGGGAGCTGTCTTTT. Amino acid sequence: CATHSLTGELSF.

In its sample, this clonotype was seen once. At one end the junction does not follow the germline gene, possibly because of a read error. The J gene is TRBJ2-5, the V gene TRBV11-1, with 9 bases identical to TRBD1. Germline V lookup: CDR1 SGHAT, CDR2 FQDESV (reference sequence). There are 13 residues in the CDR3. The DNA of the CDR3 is TGTTCCAGCAGGGGACAGGGAAGAGAGACCCACTACTTC. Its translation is CSSRGQGRETHYF.

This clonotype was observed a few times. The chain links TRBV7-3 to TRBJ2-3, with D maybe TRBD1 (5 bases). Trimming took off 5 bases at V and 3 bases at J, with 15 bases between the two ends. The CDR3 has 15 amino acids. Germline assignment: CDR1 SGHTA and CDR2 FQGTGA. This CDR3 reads CASSPQGLRTDTQYF. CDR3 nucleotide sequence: TGTGCCAGCAGCCCCCAGGGTTTACGTACAGATACGCAGTATTTT.

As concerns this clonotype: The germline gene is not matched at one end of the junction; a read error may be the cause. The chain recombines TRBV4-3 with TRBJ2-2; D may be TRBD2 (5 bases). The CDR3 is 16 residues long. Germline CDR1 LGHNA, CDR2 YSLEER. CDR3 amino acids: CTSSQEGGVVPGELFF. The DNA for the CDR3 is TGCACCAGCAGCCAAGAAGGAGGAGTAGTCCCCGGGGAGCTGTTTTTT.

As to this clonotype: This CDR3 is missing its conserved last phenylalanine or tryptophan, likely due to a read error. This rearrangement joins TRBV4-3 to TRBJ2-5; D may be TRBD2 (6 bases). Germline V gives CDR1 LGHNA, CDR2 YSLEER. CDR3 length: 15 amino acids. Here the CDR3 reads CASNRHRDSQEIQYL. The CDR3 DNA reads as TGCGCCAGCAACCGACACCGGGACTCACAAGAGATCCAGTACTTA.

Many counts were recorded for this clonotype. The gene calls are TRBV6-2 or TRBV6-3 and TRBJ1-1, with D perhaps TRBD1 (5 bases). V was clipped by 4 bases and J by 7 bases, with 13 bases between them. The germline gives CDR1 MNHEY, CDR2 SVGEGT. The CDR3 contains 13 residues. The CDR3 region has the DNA TGTGCCAGCAGTTTAGCAGGGTGGAATGAAGCTTTCTTT. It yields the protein CASSLAGWNEAFF.

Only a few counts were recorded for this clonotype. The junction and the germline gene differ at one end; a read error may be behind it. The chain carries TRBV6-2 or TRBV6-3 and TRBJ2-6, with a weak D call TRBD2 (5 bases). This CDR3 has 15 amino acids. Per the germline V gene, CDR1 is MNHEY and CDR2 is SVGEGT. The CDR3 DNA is TGTGCCACCACAGCGGAAAGCACTGGTGCCAACGTCCTGACTTTC. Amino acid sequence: CATTAESTGANVLTF.

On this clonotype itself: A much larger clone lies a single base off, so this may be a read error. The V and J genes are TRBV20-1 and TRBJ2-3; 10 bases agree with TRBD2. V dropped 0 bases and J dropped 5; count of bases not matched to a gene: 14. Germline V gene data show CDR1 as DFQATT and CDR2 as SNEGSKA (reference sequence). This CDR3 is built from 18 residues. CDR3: CSARDCTRTSGSGDTQYF. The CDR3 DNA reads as TGCAGTGCTAGAGATTGCACCAGGACTAGCGGAAGTGGAGATACGCAGTATTTT.

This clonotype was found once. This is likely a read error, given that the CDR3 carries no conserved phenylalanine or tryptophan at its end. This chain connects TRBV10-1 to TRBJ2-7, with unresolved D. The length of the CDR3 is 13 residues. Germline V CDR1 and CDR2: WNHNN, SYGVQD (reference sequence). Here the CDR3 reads CESSEQRRSEQYY. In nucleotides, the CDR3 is TGTGAAAGCAGTGAGCAGAGACGAAGTGAGCAGTACTAC.

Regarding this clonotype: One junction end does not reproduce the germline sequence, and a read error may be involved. Here the CDR3 reads CASSLDSNNEQFF. In nucleotides, the CDR3 is TGTGCCAGCAGCTTGGATAGCAACAATGAGCAGTTTTTC. The chain joins TRBV5-5 to TRBJ2-1; unclear D gene. Germline loops: CDR1 SGHKS, CDR2 YYEKEE (reference sequence). The CDR3 runs to 13 residues.

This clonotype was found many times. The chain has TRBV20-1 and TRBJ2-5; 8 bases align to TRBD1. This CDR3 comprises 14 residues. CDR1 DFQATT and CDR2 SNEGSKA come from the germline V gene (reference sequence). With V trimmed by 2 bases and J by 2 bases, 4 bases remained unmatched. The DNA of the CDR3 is TGCAGTGCTAGAACAGGGGGATGGCAAGAGACCCAGTACTTC. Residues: CSARTGGWQETQYF.